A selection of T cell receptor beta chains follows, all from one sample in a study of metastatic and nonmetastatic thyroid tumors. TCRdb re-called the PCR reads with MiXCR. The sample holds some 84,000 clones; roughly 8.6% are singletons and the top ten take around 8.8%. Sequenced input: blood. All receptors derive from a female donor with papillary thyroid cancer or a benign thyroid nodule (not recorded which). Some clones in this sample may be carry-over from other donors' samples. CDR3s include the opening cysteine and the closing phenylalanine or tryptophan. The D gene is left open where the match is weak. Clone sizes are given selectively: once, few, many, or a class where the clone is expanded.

CDR3aa: CASSRRRTAYFDEQFF; CDR3nt: TGTGCCAGCAGCCGCCGGCGGACAGCTTATTTCGATGAGCAGTTCTTC; j_gene: TRBJ2-1; v_gene: TRBV11-1; d_gene: .; abundance: .
CDR3aa: CASSRGTSGNNEQFF; CDR3nt: TGCGCCAGCAGCCGCGGGACTAGCGGGAACAATGAGCAGTTCTTC; j_gene: TRBJ2-1; v_gene: TRBV10-1; d_gene: TRBD2; abundance: many
CDR3aa: CASSISQGSTDTQYF; CDR3nt: TGTGCCAGTAGTATTTCACAGGGGAGCACAGATACGCAGTATTTT; j_gene: TRBJ2-3; v_gene: TRBV19; d_gene: TRBD1; abundance: many
CDR3aa: CASSGGTGNGYTF; CDR3nt: TGTGCCAGCAGCGGAGGGACAGGGAATGGCTACACCTTC; j_gene: TRBJ1-2; v_gene: TRBV9; d_gene: TRBD1; abundance: many
CDR3aa: CASSQDYPGNTIYF; CDR3nt: TGCGCCAGCAGCCAAGACTACCCTGGAAACACCATATATTTT; j_gene: TRBJ1-3; v_gene: TRBV4-1; d_gene: .; abundance: many
CDR3aa: CATVKLGGGTDTQYF; CDR3nt: TGTGCCACTGTAAAGCTGGGCGGGGGGACAGATACGCAGTATTTT; j_gene: TRBJ2-3; v_gene: TRBV27; d_gene: TRBD2; abundance: many
CDR3aa: CSVLDLNTEAFF; CDR3nt: TGCAGCGTCCTAGACCTGAACACTGAAGCTTTCTTT; j_gene: TRBJ1-1; v_gene: TRBV29-1; d_gene: .; abundance: few
CDR3aa: CAISGGATNEKLFF; CDR3nt: TGTGCCATCTCCGGGGGGGCGACTAATGAAAAACTGTTTTTT; j_gene: TRBJ1-4; v_gene: TRBV28; d_gene: .; abundance: many
CDR3aa: CATSRGGSGGFEQYF; CDR3nt: TGTGCCACCAGCAGAGGCGGTAGCGGGGGGTTCGAGCAGTACTTC; j_gene: TRBJ2-7; v_gene: TRBV15; d_gene: TRBD2; abundance: many
CDR3aa: CASSPPGQGRQGYTF; CDR3nt: TGTGCCAGCAGCCCCCCGGGACAGGGAAGACAAGGCTACACCTTC; j_gene: TRBJ1-2; v_gene: TRBV7-9; d_gene: TRBD1; abundance: many
CDR3aa: CASSQGTGNQPQHF; CDR3nt: TGTGCCAGCAGCCAAGGGACAGGGAATCAGCCCCAGCATTTT; j_gene: TRBJ1-5; v_gene: TRBV14; d_gene: TRBD1; abundance: .
CDR3aa: CASRAGISYEKLFF; CDR3nt: TGTGCCAGCAGGGCAGGGATAAGTTATGAAAAACTGTTTTTT; j_gene: TRBJ1-4; v_gene: TRBV2; d_gene: .; abundance: many
CDR3aa: CASSRGLWETQYF; CDR3nt: TGTGCCAGCAGCCGGGGCTTGTGGGAGACCCAGTACTTC; j_gene: TRBJ2-5; v_gene: TRBV6-4; d_gene: .; abundance: many
CDR3aa: CASGAGRETQYF; CDR3nt: TGTGCCAGCGGAGCCGGCAGGGAGACCCAGTACTTC; j_gene: TRBJ2-5; v_gene: TRBV10-3; d_gene: .; abundance: many
CDR3aa: CASSFWRSGANVLTF; CDR3nt: TGTGCCAGCAGCTTTTGGAGGTCCGGGGCCAACGTCCTGACTTTC; j_gene: TRBJ2-6; v_gene: TRBV5-6; d_gene: .; abundance: many
CDR3aa: CAIGTSGYEQYF; CDR3nt: TGTGCCATCGGGACTAGCGGATACGAGCAGTACTTC; j_gene: TRBJ2-7; v_gene: TRBV10-3; d_gene: TRBD2; abundance: many
CDR3aa: CASSLRGGRAGGTDTQYF; CDR3nt: TGTGCCAGCAGTTTAAGAGGCGGGAGGGCCGGAGGCACAGATACGCAGTATTTT; j_gene: TRBJ2-3; v_gene: TRBV27; d_gene: TRBD2; abundance: few
CDR3aa: CSARRQENTEAFF; CDR3nt: TGCAGTGCGAGAAGACAGGAGAACACTGAAGCTTTCTTT; j_gene: TRBJ1-1; v_gene: TRBV20-1; d_gene: .; abundance: many
CDR3aa: CATAQGKGSDTQYF; CDR3nt: TGTGCCACCGCCCAGGGGAAGGGTTCAGATACGCAGTATTTT; j_gene: TRBJ2-3; v_gene: TRBV6-1; d_gene: .; abundance: many
CDR3aa: CASTSVSTDTQYF; CDR3nt: TGTGCCTCTACATCGGTTAGCACAGATACGCAGTATTTT; j_gene: TRBJ2-3; v_gene: TRBV6-1; d_gene: .; abundance: many
CDR3aa: CASSYRRDTGELFF; CDR3nt: TGTGCCAGCAGTTATAGGAGGGACACCGGGGAGCTGTTTTTT; j_gene: TRBJ2-2; v_gene: TRBV6-5; d_gene: .; abundance: many
CDR3aa: CASSQPSGGHEQYF; CDR3nt: TGTGCCAGCAGCCAACCCTCCGGGGGACACGAGCAGTACTTC; j_gene: TRBJ2-7; v_gene: TRBV6-1; d_gene: .; abundance: many
CDR3aa: CASRQGAKNIQYF; CDR3nt: TGTGCCAGCAGACAGGGAGCCAAAAACATTCAGTACTTC; j_gene: TRBJ2-4; v_gene: TRBV6-1; d_gene: .; abundance: many
CDR3aa: CASSVAQGLAVETQYF; CDR3nt: TGTGCCAGCAGCGTAGCCCAGGGACTAGCCGTTGAGACCCAGTACTTC; j_gene: TRBJ2-5; v_gene: TRBV9; d_gene: TRBD2; abundance: many
CDR3aa: CASSLVVGGAYGYTF; CDR3nt: TGTGCCAGCAGCTTAGTAGTTGGGGGGGCCTATGGCTACACCTTC; j_gene: TRBJ1-2; v_gene: TRBV7-2; d_gene: .; abundance: many
CDR3aa: CASSLAGASGYTF; CDR3nt: TGTGCCAGCAGTTTAGCGGGGGCGTCGGGCTACACCTTC; j_gene: TRBJ1-2; v_gene: TRBV28; d_gene: .; abundance: .
CDR3aa: CASSPRYRGRDEKLFF; CDR3nt: TGTGCCAGCAGCCCGCGATACAGGGGTAGAGATGAAAAACTGTTTTTT; j_gene: TRBJ1-4; v_gene: TRBV7-9; d_gene: TRBD1; abundance: many
CDR3aa: CASSAGTEAYEQYF; CDR3nt: TGTGCCAGCAGTGCCGGGACGGAGGCCTACGAGCAGTACTTC; j_gene: TRBJ2-7; v_gene: TRBV6-1; d_gene: .; abundance: many
CDR3aa: CASSHQKTYQETQYF; CDR3nt: TGTGCCAGCAGTCACCAAAAGACTTATCAAGAGACCCAGTACTTC; j_gene: TRBJ2-5; v_gene: TRBV28; d_gene: .; abundance: many
CDR3aa: CASSEMGQGFVGSGNTIYF; CDR3nt: TGTGCCAGCAGTGAAATGGGACAGGGGTTCGTAGGATCTGGAAACACCATATATTTT; j_gene: TRBJ1-3; v_gene: TRBV2; d_gene: TRBD1; abundance: many